Presented here are 24 T cell receptor beta chains from one specimen sequenced in a study of vaccination and CD4 T cells after COVID-19. No cognate antigen is known for these TCRs. The sample's treatment: approximately 10-day PBMC culture with coronavirus spike peptide pools or control peptides (ViraFEST assay). Cultured CD4+ T-cell DNA underwent Oncomine TCR Beta short-read sequencing. One entry per CDR3 protein, called by TCRdb with MiXCR from the PCR reads. This table has 8,500 to 14,000 distinct CDR3 sequences, 44% appearing once. The sequenced material came from CD4+ T cells from blood, cultured in vitro. The source is a human donor who had recovered from COVID-19.

To note about this clonotype: One end of the junction does not line up with germline, which may come from a read error. This chain uses TRBV7-9 with TRBJ2-7, with D perhaps matching TRBD1 or TRBD2 (6 bases each). The CDR3 has 15 residues. Germline-derived CDR1 and CDR2 are SEHNR and FQNEAQ (reference sequence). CDR3 nucleotide sequence: TGCGCCAGCAGCCAGGGGTTGAGCGGGCAATACGAGCAGTACTTC. Translated, it gives CASSQGLSGQYEQYF.

The chain carries TRBV20-1 and TRBJ1-2; D is ambiguous. From germline, CDR1 is DFQATT and CDR2 SNEGSKA (reference sequence). V lost 7 bases, J lost 5 bases, and 5 bases lay in between. The CDR3 extends over 9 amino acids. In DNA form, the CDR3 reads TGCAGTGGGCCTTATGGCTACACCTTC. Residues: CSGPYGYTF.

This clonotype was seen more than once but under ten times. The chain recombines TRBV20-1 with TRBJ1-1; tentative D call: TRBD1 (5 bases). The V and J ends lost 3 bases and 2 bases respectively, with 13 bases between them. The CDR3 has 14 amino acids. Germline V gene lookup returns CDR1 DFQATT and CDR2 SNEGSKA (reference sequence). CDR3 in amino acids: CSASGTTINTEAFF. The CDR3 DNA follows: TGCAGTGCTAGTGGGACCACAATCAACACTGAAGCTTTCTTT.

This clonotype was observed a handful of times. CDR3 coding DNA: TGTGCCAGCAAGTACGACAGGGGGCTCGGGAACATTCAGTACTTC. It specifies CASKYDRGLGNIQYF. The chain is built from TRBV6-1 and TRBJ2-4, with 10 bases identical to TRBD1. The CDR3 sequence is 15 residues long. The germline gives CDR1 MNHNS, CDR2 SASEGT. The J segment lost 7 bases and the V segment lost 7 bases, leaving 10 bases of the junction unmatched.

The chain uses TRBV6-1 and TRBJ2-7, with 8 bases lining up with TRBD1. Germline V gives CDR1 MNHNS, CDR2 SASEGT. The junction had 8 bases not matched to a gene; V was cut back by 6 bases and J by 1 base. CDR3 length: 15 residues. CDR3 bases: TGTGCCAGCAGCTCGACAGGGGTCGGGTCCTACGAGCAGTACTTC. Encoded protein: CASSSTGVGSYEQYF.

This clonotype turned up a few times. The V and J genes are TRBV7-8 and TRBJ1-3; 8 nucleotides line up with TRBD1. In germline, CDR1 is SGHVS, CDR2 FQNEAQ. This CDR3 has 16 residues. V lost 2 bases to trimming and J lost 3 bases; unmatched junction nucleotides: 6. The CDR3 loop reads CASSLSDRGLGNTIYF. Written as DNA, the CDR3 is TGTGCCAGCAGCTTAAGTGACAGGGGCCTTGGAAACACCATATATTTT. Drawing the rest from reference TRBV7-8 and TRBJ1-3, the complete variable domain is GAGVSQSPRYKVAKRGQDVALRCDPISGHVSLFWYQQALGQGPEFLTYFQNEAQLDKSGLPSDRFFAERPEGSVSTLKIQRTQQEDSAVYLCASSLSDRGLGNTIYFGEGSWLTVV.

V and J are TRBV6-2 or TRBV6-3 and TRBJ2-3; unclear D gene. The CDR3 extends over 16 amino acids. The germline gives CDR1 MNHEY, CDR2 SVGEGT. Between the trimmed V and J ends, which lost 2 bases and 6 bases, there was a span of 18 bases. This chain's CDR3 is CASSYRQPPPSDTQYF. CDR3 sequence (DNA): TGTGCCAGCAGTTACCGGCAGCCCCCTCCCTCGGATACGCAGTATTTT.

This clonotype was recorded a few times. The V call is TRBV7-2, the J call TRBJ1-2; 7 nucleotides match TRBD1. This CDR3 is 13 amino acids long. The ends lost 1 base at V and 8 bases at J; junction bases unmatched: 4. Per the germline V gene, CDR1 is SGHTA and CDR2 is FQGNSA. The chain's CDR3 is CASSLGQGSGYTF. The CDR3 bases are TGTGCCAGCAGCTTAGGACAGGGCTCAGGCTACACCTTC.

This clonotype showed up just a few times. The chain recombines TRBV19 with TRBJ1-2, with D possibly being TRBD1 (5 bases). This CDR3 contains 12 residues. Germline-derived CDR1 and CDR2 are LNHDA and SQIVND (reference sequence). Trimming removed 5 bases from V and 4 bases from J, with 8 bases in between. The CDR3 here is CASSQGTYGYTF. CDR3 nucleotides: TGTGCCAGTAGTCAGGGAACCTATGGCTACACCTTC. Supplemented by reference TRBV19 and TRBJ1-2, the full variable domain reads DGGITQSPKYLFRKEGQNVTLSCEQNLNHDAMYWYRQDPGQGLRLIYYSQIVNDFQKGDIAEGYSVSREKKESFPLTVTSAQKNPTAFYLCASSQGTYGYTFGSGTRLTVV.

The gene calls are TRBV29-1 and TRBJ1-1; D is unresolved. Between the trimmed V and J ends, which lost 3 bases and 1 base, there was a span of 9 bases. CDR1 is SQVTM and CDR2 is ANQGSEA in the germline V gene. The CDR3 loop spans 13 amino acids. For the CDR3, the DNA is TGCAGCGTTGAGGCGGGTCGGAACACTGAAGCTTTCTTT. Its translation is CSVEAGRNTEAFF. Using reference TRBV29-1 and TRBJ1-1 for the parts outside the CDR3, the full variable domain is SAVISQKPSRDICQRGTSLTIQCQVDSQVTMMFWYRQQPGQSLTLIATANQGSEATYESGFVIDKFPISRPNLTFSTLTVSNMSPEDSSIYLCSVEAGRNTEAFFGQGTRLTVV.

The V and J genes are TRBV20-1 and TRBJ2-5; 8 bases match TRBD2. V shed 0 bases, J shed 9 bases, and the junction held 9 bases outside the gene matches. CDR3 length: 14 residues. Germline V gene lookup returns CDR1 DFQATT and CDR2 SNEGSKA (reference sequence). The CDR3 here is CSARDRAGGTPQYF. The CDR3 coding sequence is TGCAGTGCTAGAGATCGGGCGGGGGGCACTCCCCAGTACTTC.

In DNA form, the CDR3 reads TGCAGTGCGCGGCGGGGGGACTACAATGAGCAGTTCTTC. It is translated as CSARRGDYNEQFF. The rearrangement links TRBV20-1 to TRBJ2-1; TRBD2 aligns across 8 bases. The CDR3 runs 13 residues. CDR1 is DFQATT and CDR2 is SNEGSKA in the germline V gene (reference sequence). V shed 6 bases and J 3 bases; nucleotides not matched to a gene: 4.

This clonotype was seen only a few times. The chain carries TRBV6-1 and TRBJ2-7; TRBD1 agrees at 7 bases. The CDR3 length is 13 residues. The germline V gene has CDR1 MNHNS and CDR2 SASEGT. V gave up 8 bases and J gave up 4 bases; unmatched junction bases: 8. This CDR3 is CASLEGGRYEQYF. The CDR3 region has the DNA TGTGCCAGCCTTGAAGGGGGCAGATACGAGCAGTACTTC.

This chain connects TRBV6-5 to TRBJ1-2; TRBD1 matches at 8 bases. The CDR3 extends over 15 amino acids. Germline trimming cut 4 bases from V and 10 bases from J; bases unmatched to any gene: 14. Germline values: CDR1 MNHEY, CDR2 SVGAGI. The CDR3: CASSFSPRQGSYYTF. The CDR3, as DNA: TGTGCCAGCAGTTTCTCCCCTCGACAGGGGTCTTACTACACCTTC.

CDR3 amino acids: CASSTAGGAYEQYF. The CDR3, as DNA: TGTGCCAGCAGCACCGCGGGGGGGGCCTACGAGCAGTACTTC. This rearrangement joins TRBV5-4 to TRBJ2-7, with 9 bases identical to TRBD2. This CDR3 spans 14 amino acids. Germline CDR1 SGHNT, CDR2 YYREEE (reference sequence). J lost 2 bases, V lost 4 bases, and 4 bases had no gene match.

This clonotype was seen a handful of times. The chain employs TRBV20-1 and TRBJ2-5; no firm D call. The length of the CDR3 is 12 residues. Germline-derived CDR1 and CDR2 are DFQATT and SNEGSKA (reference sequence). Trimming removed 7 bases from V and 5 bases from J, with 14 bases in between. The chain's CDR3 is CSVPRIQETQYF. The CDR3, as DNA: TGCAGTGTCCCTAGAATTCAGGAGACCCAGTACTTC.

This chain connects TRBV23-1 to TRBJ2-1; D possibly corresponds to TRBD1 (6 bases). TRBV23-1 is given ORF status, its function remaining uncertain. The CDR3 totals 19 residues. V was shortened by 8 bases and J by 0 bases, with 26 bases between the two germline ends. The CDR3 here is CASPTMWAREGDSYNEQFF. CDR3 coding DNA: TGCGCCAGCCCTACAATGTGGGCACGAGAGGGGGACTCCTACAATGAGCAGTTCTTC.

The chain is built from TRBV6-1 and TRBJ1-3; the D is unclear. V was clipped by 7 bases and J by 0 bases, with 16 bases between them. Germline lookup yields CDR1 MNHNS and CDR2 SASEGT. The CDR3 sequence is 16 residues long. The CDR3 nucleotides are TGTGCCAGCATCGGTCAGGTTTCCTTCTCTGGAAACACCATATATTTT. This gives the protein CASIGQVSFSGNTIYF.

V gene TRBV28 combines with J gene TRBJ1-2; D ambiguous. In germline, CDR1 is MDHEN, CDR2 SYDVKM. V was pared by 2 bases and J by 4 bases, with 11 bases between. The CDR3 contains 14 residues. In DNA form, the CDR3 reads TGTGCCAGCAGTTTAAGCGGCGGATCCTATGGCTACACCTTC. Translation gives CASSLSGGSYGYTF.

This clonotype was detected only a few times. This CDR3 reads CASSHHRDTNYGYTF. The CDR3, as DNA: TGTGCCAGCAGTCACCACCGGGACACCAACTATGGCTACACCTTC. The chain carries TRBV27 and TRBJ1-2; possibly TRBD1 for D (6 bases). Deletions cut 5 bases from V and 2 bases from J, with 15 bases between. The CDR3 consists of 15 residues. CDR1 MNHEY and CDR2 SMNVEV come from the germline V gene (reference sequence).

The J gene is TRBJ2-7, the V gene TRBV20-1; 9 bases fit TRBD2. V gave up 5 bases and J gave up 3 bases; unmatched junction bases: 17. This CDR3 is 17 amino acids long. In germline, CDR1 is DFQATT, CDR2 SNEGSKA (reference sequence). The CDR3 DNA follows: TGCAGTGCTGGAAGGAAGAGGGCAGCGGGGGGCATCTACGAGCAGTACTTC. Amino acids: CSAGRKRAAGGIYEQYF.

There are a few counts of this clonotype. The chain has TRBV6-1 and TRBJ1-3; tentative D call: TRBD1 (5 bases). The germline V gene has CDR1 MNHNS and CDR2 SASEGT. With 7 bases removed from V and 4 bases from J, the gap between germline ends came to 14 bases. The CDR3 sequence is 14 residues long. The DNA for the CDR3 is TGTGCCAGCACGAAGGCGGACACAGGAAACACCATATATTTT. Protein: CASTKADTGNTIYF.

The chain links TRBV7-2 to TRBJ1-1; D perhaps matches TRBD1 (5 bases). The CDR3 is 17 amino acids. V lost 4 bases to trimming and J lost 4 bases, with 22 bases between them. From germline, CDR1 is SGHTA and CDR2 FQGNSA. The CDR3 reads CASSSYGTGGLGTEAFF. The CDR3 nucleotides are TGTGCCAGCAGCTCCTACGGGACCGGCGGCTTGGGCACTGAAGCTTTCTTT. The full variable domain, its missing parts supplied by reference TRBV7-2 and TRBJ1-1, is GAGVSQSPSNKVTEKGKDVELRCDPISGHTALYWYRQSLGQGLEFLIYFQGNSAPDKSGLPSDRFSAERTGGSVSTLTIQRTQQEDSAVYLCASSSYGTGGLGTEAFFGQGTRLTVV.

Only a few counts were recorded for this clonotype. The J gene is TRBJ2-3, the V gene TRBV6-1, with 12 bases matching TRBD2. CDR3 length: 15 amino acids. Germline CDR1 MNHNS, CDR2 SASEGT. V dropped 5 bases and J dropped 4; count of bases not matched to a gene: 4. The CDR3 DNA follows: TGTGCCAGCAGTAACCTAGCGGGGGGGCCAGATACGCAGTATTTT. Its protein is CASSNLAGGPDTQYF.